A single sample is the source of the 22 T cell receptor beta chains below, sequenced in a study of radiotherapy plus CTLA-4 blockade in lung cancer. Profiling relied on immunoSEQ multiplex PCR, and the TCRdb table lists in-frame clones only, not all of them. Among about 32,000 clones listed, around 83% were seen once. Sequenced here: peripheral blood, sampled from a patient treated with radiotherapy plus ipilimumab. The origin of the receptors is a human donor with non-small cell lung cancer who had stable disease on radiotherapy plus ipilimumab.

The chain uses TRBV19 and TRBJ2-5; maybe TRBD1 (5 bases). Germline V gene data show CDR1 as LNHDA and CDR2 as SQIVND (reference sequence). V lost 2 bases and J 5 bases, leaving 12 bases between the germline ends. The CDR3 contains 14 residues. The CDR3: CASSIQGVGETQYF. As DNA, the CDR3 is TGTGCCAGTAGTATACAGGGTGTCGGCGAGACCCAGTACTTC.

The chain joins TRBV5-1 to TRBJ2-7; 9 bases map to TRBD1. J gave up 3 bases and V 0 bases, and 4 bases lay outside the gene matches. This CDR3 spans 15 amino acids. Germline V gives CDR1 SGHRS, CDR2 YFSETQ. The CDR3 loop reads CASSLVTGGGYEQYF. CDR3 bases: TGCGCCAGCAGCTTGGTGACAGGGGGGGGCTACGAGCAGTACTTC.

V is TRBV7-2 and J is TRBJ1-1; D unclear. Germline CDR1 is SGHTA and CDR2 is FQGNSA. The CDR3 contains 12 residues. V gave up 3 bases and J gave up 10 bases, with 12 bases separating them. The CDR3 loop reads CASSFEMAGAFF. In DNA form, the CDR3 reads TGTGCCAGCAGCTTTGAAATGGCGGGAGCTTTCTTT.

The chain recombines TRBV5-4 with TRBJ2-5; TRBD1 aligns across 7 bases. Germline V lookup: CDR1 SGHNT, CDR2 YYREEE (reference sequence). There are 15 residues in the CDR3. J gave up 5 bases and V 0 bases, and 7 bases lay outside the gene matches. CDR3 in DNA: TGTGCCAGCAGCTTGGCCCAACAGGGGATGGAGACCCAGTACTTC. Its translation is CASSLAQQGMETQYF.

The CDR3 sequence is CASKAGDSYEQYF. The CDR3 nucleotides read TGTGCCAGCAAAGCGGGAGACTCCTACGAGCAGTACTTC. The chain uses TRBV28 and TRBJ2-7, with 8 bases aligning to TRBD2. From germline, CDR1 is MDHEN and CDR2 SYDVKM. This CDR3 contains 13 residues. Unmatched junction bases numbered 2, after V lost 7 bases and J lost 0 bases.

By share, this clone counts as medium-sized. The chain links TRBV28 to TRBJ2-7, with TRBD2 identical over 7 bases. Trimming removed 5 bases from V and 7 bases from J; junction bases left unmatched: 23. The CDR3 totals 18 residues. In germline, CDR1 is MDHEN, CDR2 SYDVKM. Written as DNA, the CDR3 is TGTGCCAGCAGTCCCAACCGTCCTCTAGGTGGGAGGGCTTGGGAGCAGTACTTC. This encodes CASSPNRPLGGRAWEQYF.

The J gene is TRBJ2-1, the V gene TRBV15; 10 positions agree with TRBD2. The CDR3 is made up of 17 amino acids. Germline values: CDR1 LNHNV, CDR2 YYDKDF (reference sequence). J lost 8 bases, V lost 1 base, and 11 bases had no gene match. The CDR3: CATSRGRPAGGPDEQFF. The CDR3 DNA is TGTGCCACCAGCAGAGGTCGGCCAGCGGGAGGGCCGGATGAGCAGTTCTTC.

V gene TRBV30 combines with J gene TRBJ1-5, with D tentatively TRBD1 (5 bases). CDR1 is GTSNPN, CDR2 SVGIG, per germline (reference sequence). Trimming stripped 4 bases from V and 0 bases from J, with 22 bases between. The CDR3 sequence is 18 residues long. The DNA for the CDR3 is TGTGCCTGGACCAAAGGAGGGGCAGAGGAGGGTAGCAATCAGCCCCAGCATTTT. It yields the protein CAWTKGGAEEGSNQPQHF.

CDR3 sequence (DNA): TGTGCCAGCAGTTGGGAGGCTGGAAACACCATATATTTT. This sequence encodes CASSWEAGNTIYF. The gene calls are TRBV28 and TRBJ1-3; D gene ambiguous. V lost 4 bases, J lost 2 bases, and 6 bases lay in between. CDR1 MDHEN and CDR2 SYDVKM come from the germline V gene. This CDR3 region has 13 residues.

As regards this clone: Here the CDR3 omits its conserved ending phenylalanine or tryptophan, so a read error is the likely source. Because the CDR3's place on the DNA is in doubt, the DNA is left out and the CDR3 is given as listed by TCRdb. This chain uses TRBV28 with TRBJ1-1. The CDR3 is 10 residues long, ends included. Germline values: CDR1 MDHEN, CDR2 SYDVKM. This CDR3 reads CASRHTAGTG.

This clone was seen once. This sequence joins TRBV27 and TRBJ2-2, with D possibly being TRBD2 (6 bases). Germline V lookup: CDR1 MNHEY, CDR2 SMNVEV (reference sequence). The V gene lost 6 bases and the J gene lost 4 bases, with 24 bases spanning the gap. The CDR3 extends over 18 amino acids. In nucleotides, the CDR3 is TGTGCCAGCAGCCGCCTAAGGGAGGTACTAGCAGGCACCGGGGAGCTGTTTTTT. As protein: CASSRLREVLAGTGELFF.

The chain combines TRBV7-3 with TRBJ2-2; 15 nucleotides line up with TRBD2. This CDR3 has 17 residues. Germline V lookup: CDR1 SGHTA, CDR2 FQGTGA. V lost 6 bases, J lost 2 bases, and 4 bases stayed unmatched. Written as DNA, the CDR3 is TGTGCCAGCAGGAGGACTAGCGGGAGGGCCAACACCGGGGAGCTGTTTTTT. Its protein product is CASRRTSGRANTGELFF. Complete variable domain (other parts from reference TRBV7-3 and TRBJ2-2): GAGVSQTPSNKVTEKGKYVELRCDPISGHTALYWYRQSLGQGPEFLIYFQGTGAADDSGLPNDRFFAVRPEGSVSTLKIQRTERGDSAVYLCASRRTSGRANTGELFFGEGSRLTVL.

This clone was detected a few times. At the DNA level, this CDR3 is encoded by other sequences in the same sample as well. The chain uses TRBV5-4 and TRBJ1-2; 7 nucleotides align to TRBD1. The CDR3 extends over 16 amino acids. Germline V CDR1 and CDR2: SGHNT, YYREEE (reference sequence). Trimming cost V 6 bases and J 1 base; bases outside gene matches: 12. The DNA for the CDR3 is TGTGCCAGCAAGACAGGGAGCATTTTCGTTAACTATGGCTACACCTTC. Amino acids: CASKTGSIFVNYGYTF.

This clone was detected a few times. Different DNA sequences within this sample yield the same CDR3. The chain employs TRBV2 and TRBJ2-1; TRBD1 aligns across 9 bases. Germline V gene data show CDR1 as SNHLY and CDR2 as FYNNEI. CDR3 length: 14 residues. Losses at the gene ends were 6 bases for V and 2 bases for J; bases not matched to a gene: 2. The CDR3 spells CASSRDRAYNEQFF. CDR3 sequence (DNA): TGTGCCAGCAGCCGGGACAGGGCCTACAATGAGCAGTTCTTC.

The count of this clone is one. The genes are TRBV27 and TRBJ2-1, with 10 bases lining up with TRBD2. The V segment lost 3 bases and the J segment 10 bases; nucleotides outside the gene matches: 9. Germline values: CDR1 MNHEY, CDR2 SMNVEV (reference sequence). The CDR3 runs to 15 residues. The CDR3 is CASSFLAGAPEEQFF. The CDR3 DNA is TGTGCCAGCAGTTTTCTAGCGGGAGCCCCAGAGGAGCAGTTCTTC.

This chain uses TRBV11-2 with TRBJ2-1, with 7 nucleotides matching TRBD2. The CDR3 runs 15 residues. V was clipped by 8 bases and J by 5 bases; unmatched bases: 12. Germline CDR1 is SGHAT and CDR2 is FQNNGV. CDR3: CASSLSSGRNNEQFF. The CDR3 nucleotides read TGTGCCAGCTCTTTAAGTAGCGGGCGTAACAATGAGCAGTTCTTC. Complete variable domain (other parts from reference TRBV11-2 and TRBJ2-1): EAGVAQSPRYKIIEKRQSVAFWCNPISGHATLYWYQQILGQGPKLLIQFQNNGVVDDSQLPKDRFSAERLKGVDSTLKIQPAKLEDSAVYLCASSLSSGRNNEQFFGPGTRLTVL.

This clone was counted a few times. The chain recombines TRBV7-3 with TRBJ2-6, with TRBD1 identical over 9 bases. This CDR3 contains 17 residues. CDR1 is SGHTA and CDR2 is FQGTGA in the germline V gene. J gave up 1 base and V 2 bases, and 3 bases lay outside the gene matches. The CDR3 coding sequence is TGTGCCAGCAGCTTAGAGGGACAGGGATCTGGGGCCAACGTCCTGACTTTC. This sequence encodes CASSLEGQGSGANVLTF.

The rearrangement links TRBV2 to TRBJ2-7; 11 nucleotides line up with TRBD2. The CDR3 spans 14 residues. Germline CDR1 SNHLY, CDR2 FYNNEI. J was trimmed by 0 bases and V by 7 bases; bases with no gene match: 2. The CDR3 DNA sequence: TGTGCCAGCACTGGACTAGCGGGCTCCTACGAGCAGTACTTC. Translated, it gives CASTGLAGSYEQYF.

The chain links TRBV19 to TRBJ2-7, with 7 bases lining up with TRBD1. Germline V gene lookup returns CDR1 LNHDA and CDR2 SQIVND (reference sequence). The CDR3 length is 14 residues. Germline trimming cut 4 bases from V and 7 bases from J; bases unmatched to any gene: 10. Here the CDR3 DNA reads TGTGCCAGTAGTACGCGGACAGGCCTCCGGGAGCAGTACTTC. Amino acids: CASSTRTGLREQYF.

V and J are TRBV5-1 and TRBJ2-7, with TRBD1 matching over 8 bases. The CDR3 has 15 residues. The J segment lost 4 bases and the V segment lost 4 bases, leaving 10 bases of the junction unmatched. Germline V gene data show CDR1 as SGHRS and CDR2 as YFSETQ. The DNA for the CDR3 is TGCGCCAGCAGCATTAGACAGGGGCCCCTATACGAGCAGTACTTC. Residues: CASSIRQGPLYEQYF.

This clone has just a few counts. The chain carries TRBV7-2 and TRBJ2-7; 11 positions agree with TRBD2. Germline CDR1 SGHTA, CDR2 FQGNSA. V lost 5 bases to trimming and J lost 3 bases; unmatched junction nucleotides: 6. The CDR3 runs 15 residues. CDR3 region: CASSLSGTSGYEQYF. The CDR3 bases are TGTGCCAGCAGCCTCTCCGGGACTAGCGGCTACGAGCAGTACTTC.

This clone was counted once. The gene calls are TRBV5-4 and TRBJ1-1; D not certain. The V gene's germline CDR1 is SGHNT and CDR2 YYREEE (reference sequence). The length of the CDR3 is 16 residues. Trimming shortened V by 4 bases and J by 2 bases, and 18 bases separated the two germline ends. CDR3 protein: CASSQARESLNTEAFF. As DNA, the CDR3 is TGTGCCAGCAGCCAGGCGCGGGAATCCTTAAACACTGAAGCTTTCTTT.